The clone carrying this T cell receptor (beta chain) showed up just a few times. What it binds is unknown. This record comes from a study of beta chain features in type 1 diabetes. V was clipped by 1 base and J by 0 bases, with 4 bases between them. Germline-derived CDR1 and CDR2 are LGHNA and YNFKEQ. This CDR3 is built from 15 residues. Reverse transcribing all isolated RNA meant expressed TCRB transcripts were sequenced. Clones were sequenced by immunoSEQ multiplex PCR, and TCRdb holds only the in-frame ones, with some missing. The table shows around 450,000 clones, with over 9.5% occurring only once. Study-level findings and limits: A closer apparent resemblance between naive, central memory and Treg TCRB repertoires was seen in patients than in healthy donors.

The sequenced sample consisted of naive CD4+ T cells from blood. The chain recombines TRBV4-2 with TRBJ2-6; D uncertain. This sequence was found in a woman aged 18-30 years in good health. The CDR3 reads CASSQARSGANVLTF. DNA for the CDR3: TGTGCCAGCAGCCAAGCCCGCTCTGGGGCCAACGTCCTGACTTTC.